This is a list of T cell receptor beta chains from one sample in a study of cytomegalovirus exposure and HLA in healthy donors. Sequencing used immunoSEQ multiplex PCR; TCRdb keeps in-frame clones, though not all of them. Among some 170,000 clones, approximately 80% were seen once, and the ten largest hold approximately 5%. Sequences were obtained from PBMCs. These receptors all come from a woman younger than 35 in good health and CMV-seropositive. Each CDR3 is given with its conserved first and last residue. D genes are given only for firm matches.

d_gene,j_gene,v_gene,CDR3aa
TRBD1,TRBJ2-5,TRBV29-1,CSVKGQYQETQYF
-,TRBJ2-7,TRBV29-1,CSVEIPGQNTYEQYF
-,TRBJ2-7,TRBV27,CASSFGGNGEQYF
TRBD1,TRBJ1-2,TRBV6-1,CASSAQPMTGSNYGYTF
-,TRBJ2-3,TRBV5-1,CASSLGFQGLADTQYF
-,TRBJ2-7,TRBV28,CASSLPGRGYDEQYF
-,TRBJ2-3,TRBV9,CASRSHRDSGEYF
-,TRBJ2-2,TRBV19,CASMRRGDTGELFF
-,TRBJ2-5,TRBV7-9,CASSLAKGVSQETQYF
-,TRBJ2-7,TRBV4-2,CASSQVRDSAYEQYF
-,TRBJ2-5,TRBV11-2,CASSPRVLEVVTQYF
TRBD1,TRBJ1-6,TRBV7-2,CASSPRPGQQSSYNSPLHF
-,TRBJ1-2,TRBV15,CATRDGRAGSSYGYTF
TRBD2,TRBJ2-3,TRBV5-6,CASRAGLAGYTDTQYF
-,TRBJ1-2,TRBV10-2,CASSESGQGTYGYTF
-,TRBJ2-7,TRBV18,CASSPREDEQYF
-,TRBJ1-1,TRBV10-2,CASTDGGTEAFF
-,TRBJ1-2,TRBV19,CASSPGSIHFANYGYTF
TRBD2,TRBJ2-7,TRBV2,CASSYTSGDYEQYF
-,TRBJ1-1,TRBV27,CASSSISTEAFF
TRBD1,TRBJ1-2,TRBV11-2,CASSLEGRGTGHGYTF
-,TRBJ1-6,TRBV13,CASRLDSSYNSPLHF
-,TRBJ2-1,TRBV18,CASSPSRASYNEQFF
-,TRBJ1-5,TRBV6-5,CASSYGARQPQHF
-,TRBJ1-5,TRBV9,CASSVGAVNQPQHF
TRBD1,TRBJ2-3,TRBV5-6,CASSYEDRGTSTDTQYF
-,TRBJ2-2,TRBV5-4,CASSSRGGNTGELFF
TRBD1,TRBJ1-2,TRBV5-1,CASSLGGQGESYGYTF